Detailed here is one TCR beta chain. The CDR3 length is 16 residues. The germline V gene has CDR1 SGHRS and CDR2 YFSETQ. Between the trimmed V and J ends, which lost 0 bases and 1 base, there was a span of 13 bases. The sample comes from a study of shared clonotypes between healthy human individuals. CD4+ cells were split into CD45RA+ naive and CD45RA-negative memory subsets. Here immunoSEQ multiplex PCR was the method, and the copy in TCRdb shows in-frame clones only, minus some. This repertoire shows about 980,000 clones, roughly 72% found once; its top ten account for about 1.5%. Sequencing was done on a sample of memory CD4+ T cells sorted from blood. As for subset: CD45RA-negative fraction. This TCR came from a young man in good health. V gene TRBV5-1 combines with J gene TRBJ1-1, with D unresolved. The CDR3, as DNA: TGCGCCAGCAGCTTGGATCCGAGGAGGGCGAACACTGAAGCTTTCTTT. It specifies CASSLDPRRANTEAFF.